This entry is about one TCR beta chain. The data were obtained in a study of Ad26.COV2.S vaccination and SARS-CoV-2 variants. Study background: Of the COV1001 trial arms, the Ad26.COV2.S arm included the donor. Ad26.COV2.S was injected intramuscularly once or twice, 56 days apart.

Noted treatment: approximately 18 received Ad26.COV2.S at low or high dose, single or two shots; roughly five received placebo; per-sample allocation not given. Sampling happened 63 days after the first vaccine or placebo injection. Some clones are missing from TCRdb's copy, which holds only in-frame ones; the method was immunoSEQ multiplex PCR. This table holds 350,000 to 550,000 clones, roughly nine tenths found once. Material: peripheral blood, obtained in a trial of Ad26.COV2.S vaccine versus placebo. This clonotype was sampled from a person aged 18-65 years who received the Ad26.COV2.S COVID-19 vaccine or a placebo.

The CDR3 is CASSQTQGWDTDTQYF. CDR3 DNA: TGCGCCAGCAGCCAGACACAGGGGTGGGACACCGATACGCAGTATTTT. This chain joins TRBV4-3 and TRBJ2-3; 7 bases align to TRBD1. From germline, CDR1 is LGHNA and CDR2 YSLEER. V lost 3 bases to trimming and J lost 6 bases; unmatched junction nucleotides: 12. The CDR3 is made up of 16 amino acids.